Sequencing of this T cell receptor (beta chain) was carried out in a study of blood T cell repertoires in COVID-19 (dated by TCRdb to the early 2020s). A note on the overall study: The collaborator samples originated in the United States, Italy and Spain and spanned the acute and convalescent phases of COVID-19. The material from the prospective study consisted of cDNA or gDNA derived from T cells, B-cell-depleted T cells, or PBMCs. Samples came from the ongoing ImmuneRACE study (first 160 participants) plus 1,254 subjects from 6 global collaborators. Sample metadata almost always included a de-identified subject ID, COVID-19 status, age in years and sex. Subjects who had been exposed to COVID-19, were actively infected with it, or had recovered from it provided the deeply sampled blood TCRbeta repertoires that made up the dataset. Where HLA class I and class II types were available, the types were taken from metadata supplied by the sample provider, not from assay-based typing. The repertoires were made available in a free public database intended to serve as a resource for research on the immune response to SARS-CoV-2. Paper-wide results and their limitations: How much clinical and demographic metadata was included differed by source and by participant, and the metadata was provided uncurated.

The CDR3 numbers 15 residues from cysteine through phenylalanine. The entry retains the CDR3 DNA only, 45 bases that are in frame from base 1. Germline trimming amounts to 4 bases on V and 4 bases on J, with 4 as the count of junction bases outside the gene matches. The germline V gene (reference sequence) sets CDR1 to SEHNR and CDR2 to FQNEAQ. The immunoSEQ Assay, a bias-controlled multiplex PCR, was used to amplify TCRbeta CDR3 regions from genomic DNA. Turning to the authors' computational methods: Nucleated cell counts per sample were estimated from amplification of reference gene primers within the assay. Sequence reads were collapsed and filtered to measure the absolute abundance of every unique TCRbeta CDR3 rearrangement. For each sample, productive Simpson clonality was calculated as the square root of Simpson's diversity index over productive rearrangements. This immuneACCESS table, as held by TCRdb, lists in-frame sequences with V and J called but not all clones. Of the missing ones, under half trace to an unresolved V gene in checked studies; the others have no known cause. The DNA was the basis for D and trimming; V, J and clone size are from that table. The table for this sample lists some 66,000 clones; 70% to 85% of them were counted only once. Roughly 6.7% of the sample is held by the ten biggest clonotypes.

Each collaborating institution followed its own protocols to collect whole blood in K2EDTA tubes. For TCRbeta analysis, collaborators shipped samples as frozen whole blood, isolated PBMCs, or DNA extracted from either of those sample types. About this clone itself: This receptor's antigen is unknown. Base qualities are not at hand, and no much larger clone is one base apart.

The chain was built from TRBV7-9 and TRBJ1-4, and TRBD1 aligns with 9 junction nucleotides. Sequencing was performed on peripheral blood. This sequence originates from a man aged 55-75 years with acute or convalescent COVID-19. The encoded CDR3 is CASSSGTGSNEKLFF. The nucleotide sequence is given as TGTGCCAGCAGCTCCGGGACAGGGAGTAATGAAAAACTGTTTTTT.